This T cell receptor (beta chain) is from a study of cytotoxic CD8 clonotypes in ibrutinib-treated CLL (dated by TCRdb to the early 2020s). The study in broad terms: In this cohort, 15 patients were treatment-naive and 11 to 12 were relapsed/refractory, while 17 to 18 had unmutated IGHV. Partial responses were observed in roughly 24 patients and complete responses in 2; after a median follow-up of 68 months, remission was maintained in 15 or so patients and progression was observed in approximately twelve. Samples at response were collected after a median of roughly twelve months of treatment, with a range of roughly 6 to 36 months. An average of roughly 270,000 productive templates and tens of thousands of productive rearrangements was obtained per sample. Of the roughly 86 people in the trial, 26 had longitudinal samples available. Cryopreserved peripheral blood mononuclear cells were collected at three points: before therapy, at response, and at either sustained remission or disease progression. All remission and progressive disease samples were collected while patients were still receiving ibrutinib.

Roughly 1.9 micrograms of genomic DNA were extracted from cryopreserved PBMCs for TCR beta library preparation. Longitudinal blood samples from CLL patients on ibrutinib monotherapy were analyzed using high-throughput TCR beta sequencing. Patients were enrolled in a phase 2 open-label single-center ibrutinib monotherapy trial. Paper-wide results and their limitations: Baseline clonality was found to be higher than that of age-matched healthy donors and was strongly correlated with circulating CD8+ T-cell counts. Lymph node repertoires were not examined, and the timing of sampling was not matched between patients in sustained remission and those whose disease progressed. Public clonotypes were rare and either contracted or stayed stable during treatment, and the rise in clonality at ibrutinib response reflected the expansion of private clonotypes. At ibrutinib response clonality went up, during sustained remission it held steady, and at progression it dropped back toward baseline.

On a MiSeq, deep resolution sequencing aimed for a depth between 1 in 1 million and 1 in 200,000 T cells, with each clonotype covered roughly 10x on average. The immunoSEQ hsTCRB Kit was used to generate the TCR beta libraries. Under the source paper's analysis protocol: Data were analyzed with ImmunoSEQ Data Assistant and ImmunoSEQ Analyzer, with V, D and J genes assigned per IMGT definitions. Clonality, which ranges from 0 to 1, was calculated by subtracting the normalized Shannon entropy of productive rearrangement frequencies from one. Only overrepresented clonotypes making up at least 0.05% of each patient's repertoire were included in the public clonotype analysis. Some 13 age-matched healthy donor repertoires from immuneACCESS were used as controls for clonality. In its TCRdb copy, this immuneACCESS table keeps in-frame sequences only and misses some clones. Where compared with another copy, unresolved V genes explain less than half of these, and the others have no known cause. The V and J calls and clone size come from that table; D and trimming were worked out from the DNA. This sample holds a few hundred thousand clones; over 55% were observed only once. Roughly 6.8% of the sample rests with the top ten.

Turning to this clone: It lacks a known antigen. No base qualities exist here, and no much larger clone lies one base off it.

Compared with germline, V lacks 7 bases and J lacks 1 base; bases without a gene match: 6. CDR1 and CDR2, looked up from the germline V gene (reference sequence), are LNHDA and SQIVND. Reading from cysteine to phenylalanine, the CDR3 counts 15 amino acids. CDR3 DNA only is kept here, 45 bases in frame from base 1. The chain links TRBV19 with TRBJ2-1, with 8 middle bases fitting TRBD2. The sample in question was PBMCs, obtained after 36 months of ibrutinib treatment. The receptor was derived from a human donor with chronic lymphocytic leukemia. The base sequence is TGTGCCAGTACCCAGGGACTAGGGTCCTACAATGAGCAGTTCTTC. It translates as CASTQGLGSYNEQFF.